This is a list of T cell receptor beta chains from one sample in a study of CD8 T cells in Susac syndrome. MiXCR, applied by TCRdb to the immunoSEQ multiplex PCR reads, yields one record per CDR3 protein. Of under 550,000 distinct CDR3 sequences in the sample, 85% were seen once. What was sequenced was CD8+ T cells from PBMCs. These receptors were taken from a human donor with multiple sclerosis. The conserved cysteine and the conserved F or W are not part of the CDR3 here.

j_call | v_call | cdr3_aa
TRBJ2-1 | TRBV30 | AWSGDWRDEQF
TRBJ2-7 | TRBV28 | ASSSPQGPRSSYEQY
TRBJ2-5 | TRBV7-7 | ASSSGPEKTQY
TRBJ2-2 | TRBV6-4 | ASSGVGGGELF
TRBJ2-3 | TRBV7-3 | ASSLRGQGLSTDTQY
TRBJ2-3 | TRBV30 | AFRTSGGASDTQY
TRBJ1-1 | TRBV14 | ASSGANGRGTEAF
TRBJ2-1 | TRBV4-1 | ASSQVAGPSYNEQF
TRBJ2-3 | TRBV29-1 | SVEFEYTDTQY
TRBJ2-7 | TRBV4-1 | ASSQFGQETPGYEQY
TRBJ2-5 | TRBV6-1 | ASNTGGGGETQY
TRBJ2-5 | TRBV11-2 | ASSLGSGMQETQY
TRBJ2-1 | TRBV12-3/TRBV12-4 | ASSPSGFNEQF
TRBJ2-7 | TRBV7-9 | ASSPSGGATGEQY
TRBJ1-3 | TRBV27 | ASSSAGGSSGNTIY
TRBJ2-7 | TRBV11-2 | ASSRWTEPYEQY